This TCR beta chain was recorded in a study of PD-L1 blockade in urothelial cancer. Background on the study: Among blood samples, the median T cell count was some 140,000.

Libraries were prepared by immunoSEQ multiplex PCR; TCRdb keeps only in-frame clonotypes and omits some of them. The table shows about 87,000 clones, with roughly 84% occurring only once. The time point is: pretreatment peripheral blood. Each patient gave between 1 and 8 samples, pretreatment and on-treatment. Worth noting for this clone: Its antigen is unidentified.

Whole-study findings and limits: Durable-benefit patients had greater expansion of tumor-associated blood clones at 3 weeks.

CDR3 length: 15 amino acids. Germline V lookup: CDR1 LGHNA, CDR2 YSLEER. The J segment lost 6 bases and the V segment lost 1 base, leaving 6 bases of the junction unmatched. The chain combines TRBV4-3 with TRBJ2-3; 8 bases are a match to TRBD1. The sample here was PBMCs, taken around atezolizumab (anti-PD-L1) treatment. This TCR was sampled from a man in his 60s with urothelial cancer. DNA of the CDR3: TGCGCCAGCAGCCAAGCCGGACAGGGATTGGATACGCAGTATTTT. It encodes CASSQAGQGLDTQYF.